This TCR beta chain is from a study of T cell responses to AZD1222 COVID-19 vaccine. Overall study results and limits: Only five to seven individuals given AZD1222 were seropositive at baseline. Spike-wide vaccine-associated CD4 TCRs dominated at 160-218 and 743-854. Most donors were white British and more were female, and clonal diversity was possibly underestimated.

About this clone: The target antigen is unknown.

CDR3 length: 16 residues. The V and J ends lost 6 bases and 4 bases respectively, with 19 bases between them. Germline CDR1 LNHDA, CDR2 SQIVND (reference sequence). TCRdb keeps only in-frame clones here, not all; method: immunoSEQ multiplex PCR. The sample lists some 100,000 clones; approximately 86% were seen once. This sequence was found in an adult who received the AZD1222 COVID-19 vaccine. V and J are TRBV19 and TRBJ1-5, with a weak D call TRBD1 (6 bases). The sample consisted of peripheral blood, taken 28 days after the second AZD1222 dose. CDR3 residues: CASSWGGGAINQPQHF. For the CDR3, the DNA is TGTGCCAGTAGCTGGGGAGGGGGGGCCATTAATCAGCCCCAGCATTTT.